This is a list of T cell receptor beta chains from one sample in a study of cytomegalovirus exposure and HLA in healthy donors. Sequencing used immunoSEQ multiplex PCR; TCRdb keeps in-frame clones, though not all of them. Of about 160,000 clones listed, 84% were seen once; the top ten hold around 0.97%. Input material: PBMCs. All receptors derive from a man aged 25 to 40 in good health and CMV-seronegative. CDR3s include the opening cysteine and the closing phenylalanine or tryptophan. D genes are given only for firm matches. Size values are once, few and many counts, or a class for expanded clones, and some rows have none.

TRBJ2-5,.,.,TRBV5-6,CASSPEEGSFGETQYF,TGTGCCAGCAGCCCCGAGGAGGGTTCTTTTGGGGAGACCCAGTACTTC
TRBJ2-5,.,TRBD1,TRBV7-2,CASSLPFTGALGETQYF,TGTGCCAGCAGCTTACCCTTTACAGGGGCCCTGGGGGAGACCCAGTACTTC
TRBJ2-7,few,.,TRBV5-1,CASRAGVGYEQYF,TGCGCCAGCAGGGCCGGGGTCGGCTACGAGCAGTACTTC
TRBJ1-1,.,.,TRBV2,CASRYRVRDTEAFF,TGTGCCAGCAGATACAGGGTCAGGGACACTGAAGCTTTCTTT
TRBJ2-7,.,.,TRBV21-1,CASSKNASRGDSYEQYF,TGTGCCAGCAGCAAAAATGCTAGCAGGGGCGACTCCTACGAGCAGTACTTC
TRBJ1-4,.,TRBD1,TRBV2,CASSRRQGDSLVLFF,TGTGCCAGCAGTCGTCGACAGGGGGATTCTCTTGTCCTGTTTTTT
TRBJ2-7,.,TRBD2,TRBV6-1,CASSEAGWGGTSGYEQYF,TGTGCCAGCAGTGAAGCCGGGTGGGGCGGGACTAGCGGCTACGAGCAGTACTTC
TRBJ2-1,once,TRBD1,TRBV18,CASGTGELWYNEQFF,TGTGCCAGCGGTACAGGGGAATTATGGTACAATGAGCAGTTCTTC
TRBJ2-1,.,TRBD2,TRBV19,CASSPDAGGLYNEQFF,TGTGCCAGTAGTCCCGACGCGGGGGGGCTGTACAATGAGCAGTTCTTC
TRBJ2-5,once,TRBD2,TRBV27,CASSLGRGGGETQYF,TGTGCCAGCAGTTTAGGGCGGGGGGGCGGGGAGACCCAGTACTTC
TRBJ2-7,.,.,TRBV5-1,CASSFNRYEQYF,TGCGCCAGCAGCTTTAACAGATACGAGCAGTACTTC
TRBJ1-2,.,.,TRBV16,CASSQLVGQGYTF,TGTGCCAGCAGCCAATTGGTCGGACAGGGCTACACCTTC
TRBJ1-2,.,.,TRBV11-3,CASSPDSNYGYTF,TGTGCCAGCAGCCCGGACAGTAACTATGGCTACACCTTC
TRBJ1-1,.,TRBD1,TRBV7-2,CASSLVSRQGRRAEAFF,TGTGCCAGCAGCTTAGTGAGCCGACAGGGACGTAGGGCTGAAGCTTTCTTT
TRBJ1-2,.,TRBD1,TRBV2,CASSEAGTGVGF,TGTGCCAGCAGTGAAGCCGGGACAGGGGTGGGATTC
TRBJ1-5,.,.,TRBV5-8,CASSPIRAQPQHF,TGTGCCAGCAGCCCCATCAGGGCTCAGCCCCAGCATTTT
TRBJ2-3,.,TRBD2,TRBV19,CASSHLAGGVTDTQYF,TGTGCCAGTAGTCATCTAGCGGGAGGGGTGACAGATACGCAGTATTTT
TRBJ1-6,few,.,TRBV10-3,CAISPRAENSPLHF,TGTGCCATCAGTCCCAGGGCTGAGAATTCACCCCTCCACTTT
TRBJ2-1,few,TRBD2,TRBV7-6,CASSLTPGTSEFNEQFF,TGTGCCAGCAGCCTCACCCCCGGGACTAGCGAATTCAATGAGCAGTTCTTC
TRBJ1-3,once,.,TRBV30,CAWMWGRGGGNTIYF,TGTGCCTGGATGTGGGGACGGGGGGGTGGAAACACCATATATTTT
TRBJ2-3,.,TRBD2,TRBV4-1,CASSQGGLAGGTDTQYF,TGCGCCAGCAGCCAAGGGGGACTAGCGGGGGGCACAGATACGCAGTATTTT
TRBJ2-5,once,TRBD1,TRBV5-6,CASSLFQGQGKETQYF,TGTGCCAGCAGCTTGTTTCAAGGACAGGGGAAAGAGACCCAGTACTTC
TRBJ2-4,.,TRBD2,TRBV5-4,CASSLKKAGSLSLQYF,TGTGCCAGCAGCTTGAAAAAAGCGGGATCCCTATCCCTTCAGTACTTC